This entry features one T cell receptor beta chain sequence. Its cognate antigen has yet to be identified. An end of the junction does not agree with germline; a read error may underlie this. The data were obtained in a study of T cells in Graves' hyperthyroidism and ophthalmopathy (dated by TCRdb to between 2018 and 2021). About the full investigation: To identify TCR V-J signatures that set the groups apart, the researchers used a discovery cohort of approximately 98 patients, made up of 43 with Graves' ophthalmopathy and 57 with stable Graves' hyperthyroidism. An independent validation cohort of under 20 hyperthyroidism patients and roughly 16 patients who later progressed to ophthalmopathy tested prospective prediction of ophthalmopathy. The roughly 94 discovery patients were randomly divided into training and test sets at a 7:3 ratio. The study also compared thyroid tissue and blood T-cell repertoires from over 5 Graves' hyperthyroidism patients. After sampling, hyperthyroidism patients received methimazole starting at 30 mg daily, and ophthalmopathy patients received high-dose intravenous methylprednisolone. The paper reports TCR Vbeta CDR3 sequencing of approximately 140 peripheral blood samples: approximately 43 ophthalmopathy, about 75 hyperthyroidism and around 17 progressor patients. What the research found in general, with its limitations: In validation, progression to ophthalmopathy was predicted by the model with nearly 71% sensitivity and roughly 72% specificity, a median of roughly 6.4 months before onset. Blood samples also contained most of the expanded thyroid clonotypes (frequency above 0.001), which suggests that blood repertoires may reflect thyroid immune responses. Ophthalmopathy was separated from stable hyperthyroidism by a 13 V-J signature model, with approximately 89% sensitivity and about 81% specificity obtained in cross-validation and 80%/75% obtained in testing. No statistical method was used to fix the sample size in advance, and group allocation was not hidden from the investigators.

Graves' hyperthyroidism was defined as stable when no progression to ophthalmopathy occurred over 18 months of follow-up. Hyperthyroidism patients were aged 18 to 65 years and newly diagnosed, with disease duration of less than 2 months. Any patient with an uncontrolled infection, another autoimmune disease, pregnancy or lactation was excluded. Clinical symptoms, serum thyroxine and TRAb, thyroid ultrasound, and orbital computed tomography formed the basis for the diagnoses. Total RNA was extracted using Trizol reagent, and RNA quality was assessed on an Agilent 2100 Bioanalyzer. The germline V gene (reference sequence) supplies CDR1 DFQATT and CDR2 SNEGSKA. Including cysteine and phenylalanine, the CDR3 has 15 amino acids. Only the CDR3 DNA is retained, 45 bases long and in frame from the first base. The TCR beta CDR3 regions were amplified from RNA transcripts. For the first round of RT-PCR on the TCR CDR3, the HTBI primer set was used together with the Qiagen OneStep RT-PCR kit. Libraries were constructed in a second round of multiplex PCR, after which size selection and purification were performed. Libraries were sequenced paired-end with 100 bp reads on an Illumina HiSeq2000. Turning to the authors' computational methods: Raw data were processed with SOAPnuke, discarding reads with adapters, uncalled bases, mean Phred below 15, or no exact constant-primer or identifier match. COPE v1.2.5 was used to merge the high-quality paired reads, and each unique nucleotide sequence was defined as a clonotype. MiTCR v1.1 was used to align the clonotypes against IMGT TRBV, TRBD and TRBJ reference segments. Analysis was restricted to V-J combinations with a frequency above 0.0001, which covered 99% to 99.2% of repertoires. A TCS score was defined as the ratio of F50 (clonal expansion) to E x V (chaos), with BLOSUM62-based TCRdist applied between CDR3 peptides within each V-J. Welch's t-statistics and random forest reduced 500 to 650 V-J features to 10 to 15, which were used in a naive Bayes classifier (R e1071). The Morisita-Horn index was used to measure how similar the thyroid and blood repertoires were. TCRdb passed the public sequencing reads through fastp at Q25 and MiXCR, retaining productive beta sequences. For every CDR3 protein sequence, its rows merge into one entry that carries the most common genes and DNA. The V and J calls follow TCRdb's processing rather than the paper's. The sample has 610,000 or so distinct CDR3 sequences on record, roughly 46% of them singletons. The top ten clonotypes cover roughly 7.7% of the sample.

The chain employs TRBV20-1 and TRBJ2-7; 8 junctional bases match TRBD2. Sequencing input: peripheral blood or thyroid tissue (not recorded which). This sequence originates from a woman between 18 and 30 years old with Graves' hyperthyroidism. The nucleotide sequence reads TGCAGTGCTGGAGACAGTAGCGGGACCTCCTACGAGCAGTACTTC. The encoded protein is CSAGDSSGTSYEQYF.